Each of the 7 T cell receptor beta chains below was sequenced from the same sample in a study of cytomegalovirus exposure and HLA in healthy donors. Researchers ran the PCR with 60 Vbeta and 13 Jbeta primers. Measured with immunoSEQ multiplex PCR; TCRdb has only the in-frame clones, and not every one. The table records over 100,000 clones, approximately 70% of them present only once. Sequences were obtained from PBMCs. The receptors stem from a woman in her 70s in good health and CMV-seropositive.

The gene calls are TRBV27 and TRBJ1-2; a weak D match, TRBD1 (6 bases). V lost 2 bases and J lost 5, with 15 bases in between. This CDR3 is 15 amino acids long. The germline CDR1 and CDR2 sequences are MNHEY and SMNVEV (reference sequence). In DNA, the CDR3 is TGTGCCAGCAGTTTAGGGGGCCAGCCTTTGTATGGCTACACCTTC. Translating it yields CASSLGGQPLYGYTF.

This clone has just a few counts. This rearrangement joins TRBV27 to TRBJ1-2; 7 nucleotides agree with TRBD1. Trimming removed 5 bases from V and 3 bases from J; junction bases left unmatched: 3. Germline assignment: CDR1 MNHEY and CDR2 SMNVEV (reference sequence). This CDR3 is 13 amino acids long. DNA of the CDR3: TGTGCCAGCAGTAAGGGGGCGCACTATGGCTACACCTTC. Its translation is CASSKGAHYGYTF.

This clone has more than one count but fewer than ten. The V call is TRBV18, the J call TRBJ1-3, with 7 bases fitting TRBD1. The length of the CDR3 is 17 residues. Germline V gives CDR1 KGHSH, CDR2 LQKENI. Trimming took 3 bases from V and 3 from J; bases not matched to a gene: 11. The CDR3 loop is CASSPTVEGAHGNTIYF. The CDR3 bases are TGTGCCAGCTCACCGACAGTGGAGGGGGCGCATGGAAACACCATATATTTT.

J is TRBJ1-2 and V is TRBV5-8; perhaps TRBD1 as D (5 bases). The CDR3 length is 13 residues. Trimming left V 4 bases short and J 8 bases short, with 15 bases between. Germline CDR1 and CDR2: SGHTS and YDEGEE. As DNA, the CDR3 is TGTGCCAGCAGCCTCAGGGAAGGACGAGGCTACACCTTC. It translates to CASSLREGRGYTF.

This clone has only a few counts. The V gene is TRBV14, the J gene TRBJ1-1; possible D gene TRBD1, 5 bases. From germline, CDR1 is SGHDN and CDR2 FVKESK. The CDR3 is 14 amino acids. The V and J ends lost 6 bases and 4 bases respectively, with 15 bases between them. The CDR3 DNA reads TGTGCCAGCAGAGGGGCGGGGCCCGGCACTGAAGCTTTCTTT. Its translation: CASRGAGPGTEAFF.

V usage is TRBV7-2 and J usage is TRBJ1-2; no clear D gene. Per germline, CDR1 SGHTA and CDR2 FQGNSA. CDR3 length equals 14 residues. V was shortened by 5 bases and J by 4 bases, with 14 bases between the two germline ends. The CDR3 loop is CASSLQSGPYGYTF. Written as DNA, the CDR3 is TGTGCCAGCAGCCTCCAGAGCGGGCCCTATGGCTACACCTTC.

The chain is built from TRBV9 and TRBJ2-3, with 8 bases that match TRBD2. The CDR3 length is 15 residues. The V gene's germline CDR1 is SGDLS and CDR2 YYNGEE. V trimming: 0 bases; J trimming: 1 base; junction bases outside the gene matches: 1. The CDR3 sequence is CASSVGAGGTDTQYF. The CDR3 DNA reads TGTGCCAGCAGCGTAGGAGCGGGGGGCACAGATACGCAGTATTTT.